This T cell receptor (beta chain) stems from a study of T cell responses to AZD1222 COVID-19 vaccine. Points on this clone: No antigen is known for it.

The method was immunoSEQ multiplex PCR; TCRdb's version includes in-frame clones alone and lacks a portion of them. Of tens of thousands of clones in the sample, roughly 85% are singletons; the top ten hold around 10%. The CDR3 has 14 amino acids. Germline V gene data show CDR1 as SGHVS and CDR2 as FNYEAQ. The V and J ends lost 3 bases and 5 bases, in that order; junction bases with no gene match: 4. Study-wide findings and caveats: Regions 160-218 and 743-854 held dominance among vaccine-associated CD4 TCRs, which spanned spike.

The source of this sequence is an adult who received the AZD1222 COVID-19 vaccine. This sample comprised peripheral blood, obtained 28 days after the second AZD1222 dose. The J gene is TRBJ1-1, the V gene TRBV7-6; the match to TRBD1 covers 9 bases. The CDR3 here is CASSLDRGRTEAFF. The CDR3 region has the DNA TGTGCCAGCAGCTTGGACAGGGGTCGGACTGAAGCTTTCTTT. The full variable domain, rest sourced from reference TRBV7-6 and TRBJ1-1, is GAGVSQSPRYKVTKRGQDVALRCDPISGHVSLYWYRQALGQGPEFLTYFNYEAQQDKSGLPNDRFSAERPEGSISTLTIQRTEQRDSAMYRCASSLDRGRTEAFFGQGTRLTVV.